These 17 T cell receptor beta chains were all obtained from the same sample, sequenced in a study of blood T cells in healthy people across ages. Next came a second PCR, run for about 7 to 12 cycles, which used a sample-barcoded 5' primer along with a J-beta primer mix. TCRdb ran MiXCR on the 5' RACE reads and lists one entry per CDR3 protein. The sample records approximately 800,000 distinct CDR3 sequences, around 25% being singletons. These data are also associated with another study on T cells of mothers and their children.

Specimen: blood. The source is a boy aged 5-17 years in good health.

This clonotype was detected only once. This chain uses TRBV12-3 or TRBV12-4 with TRBJ2-3; D not certain. This CDR3 has 14 residues. Trimming took off 5 bases at V and 7 bases at J, with 16 bases between the two ends. The DNA of the CDR3 is TGTGCCAGCAGTCTCCTTGGGGATGGAAATACGCAGTATTTT. It specifies CASSLLGDGNTQYF.

The table lists this clonotype with a few counts. The chain is built from TRBV7-9 and TRBJ2-5; 7 bases map to TRBD1. Trimming at V came to 6 bases and at J to 4 bases, leaving 11 bases not matched to a gene. Germline assignment: CDR1 SEHNR and CDR2 FQNEAQ (reference sequence). The CDR3 loop spans 15 amino acids. This CDR3 reads CASSVPQGTSETQYF. The CDR3 coding sequence is TGTGCCAGCAGTGTACCACAGGGGACGTCAGAGACCCAGTACTTC.

This chain links TRBV27 with TRBJ2-7; TRBD1 aligns across 7 bases. This CDR3 has 14 residues. Per the germline V gene, CDR1 is MNHEY and CDR2 is SMNVEV (reference sequence). J lost 5 bases, V lost 5 bases, and 9 bases had no gene match. The DNA of the CDR3 is TGTGCCAGCAGTCCGCCGACAGGGTTCCACGAGCAGTACTTC. Protein sequence: CASSPPTGFHEQYF.

V and J are TRBV21-1 and TRBJ1-2; the table's D call, TRBD1, has no DNA check behind it. TRBV21-1 is a listed pseudogene. This CDR3 region has 15 residues. The CDR3 is CASRSVRDRLYGYTF. CDR3 DNA sequence: TGTGCCAGCCGCTCGGTTCGGGACAGACTCTATGGCTACACCTTC.

V is TRBV6-1 and J is TRBJ2-7; D remains unclear. Looked up from germline, CDR1 is MNHNS and CDR2 is SASEGT. This CDR3 is built from 13 residues. V lost 2 bases to trimming and J lost 3 bases, with 8 bases between them. The CDR3 loop reads CASSERINYEQYF. The CDR3 nucleotides read TGTGCCAGCAGTGAACGGATAAACTACGAGCAGTACTTC.

This clonotype was counted between two and nine times. This chain links TRBV5-1 with TRBJ1-2; unclear D gene. Trimming left V 4 bases short and J 0 bases short, with 10 bases between. Germline V gene lookup returns CDR1 SGHRS and CDR2 YFSETQ. CDR3 length: 14 residues. DNA of the CDR3: TGCGCCAGCAGCGTTCAGGCTTCTAACTATGGCTACACCTTC. Encoded protein: CASSVQASNYGYTF.

The chain recombines TRBV20-1 with TRBJ1-2; possibly TRBD1 for D (6 bases). This CDR3 is built from 12 residues. The germline V gene encodes CDR1 DFQATT and CDR2 SNEGSKA (reference sequence). V was cut by 1 base and J by 6 bases, with 9 bases left in between. CDR3 residues: CSARGQGNGYTF. The CDR3 nucleotides are TGCAGTGCTAGAGGGCAGGGGAATGGCTACACCTTC.

V gene TRBV7-6 combines with J gene TRBJ2-7, with 8 bases matching TRBD2. The germline CDR1 and CDR2 sequences are SGHVS and FNYEAQ. V lost 5 bases, J lost 6 bases, and 9 bases stayed unmatched. This CDR3 is 14 amino acids long. The CDR3 nucleotides are TGTGCCAGCAGCACTTCCCTACGGGGGGGCGAGCAGTACTTC. Translation: CASSTSLRGGEQYF.

This chain uses TRBV7-3 with TRBJ1-2; D perhaps matches TRBD1 (6 bases). The CDR3 totals 14 residues. Germline V gene data show CDR1 as SGHTA and CDR2 as FQGTGA. Trimming left V 5 bases short and J 4 bases short, with 14 bases between. The CDR3 DNA reads as TGTGCCAGCAGCCCCACTCCGGACAGCTATGGCTACACCTTC. It translates to CASSPTPDSYGYTF.

This clonotype occurred a few times. The rearrangement uses TRBV7-6 and TRBJ2-5; 7 bases line up with TRBD2. The end of the DNA fits TRBJ2-7 better, so the J call may be wrong. Germline V gene data show CDR1 as SGHVS and CDR2 as FNYEAQ. The CDR3 is made up of 16 amino acids. This CDR3 is CASSLGGSGATYEQYF. The DNA for the CDR3 is TGTGCCAGCAGCTTAGGAGGAAGCGGGGCAACCTACGAGCAGTACTTC.

The table lists this clonotype with a few counts. This sequence joins TRBV5-1 and TRBJ2-3; TRBD1 aligns across 7 bases. Trimming took 1 base from V and 0 from J; bases not matched to a gene: 5. Germline CDR1 is SGHRS and CDR2 is YFSETQ. There are 16 residues in the CDR3. The CDR3 region has the DNA TGCGCCAGCAGCTTGAATCCAGGGGGAAGCACAGATACGCAGTATTTT. Translated, it gives CASSLNPGGSTDTQYF.

The chain has TRBV9 and TRBJ2-5; 7 nucleotides align to TRBD1. V shed 0 bases and J 4 bases; nucleotides not matched to a gene: 9. The CDR3 contains 16 residues. Germline CDR1 SGDLS, CDR2 YYNGEE. CDR3 sequence (DNA): TGTGCCAGCAGCGTAGGCGCCCGCACAGGGGCAGAGACCCAGTACTTC. Its translation is CASSVGARTGAETQYF.

In this sample, this clonotype turned up a few times. This rearrangement joins TRBV5-4 to TRBJ2-5; 9 bases fit TRBD2. V trimming: 4 bases; J trimming: 3 bases; junction bases outside the gene matches: 10. CDR3 length: 16 amino acids. CDR1 SGHNT and CDR2 YYREEE come from the germline V gene (reference sequence). The CDR3 DNA sequence: TGTGCCAGCAGCAATCCTTCGGCTAGCGGGGAAGAGACCCAGTACTTC. Its protein is CASSNPSASGEETQYF.

This clonotype was counted a few times. V and J are TRBV20-1 and TRBJ1-4; possibly TRBD1 for D (5 bases). V lost 3 bases and J 8 bases, leaving 13 bases between the germline ends. CDR3 size: 13 residues. Germline V lookup: CDR1 DFQATT, CDR2 SNEGSKA (reference sequence). This CDR3 reads CSASRREGEKLFF. The CDR3 DNA follows: TGCAGTGCTAGTCGCAGGGAAGGGGAAAAACTGTTTTTT.

This clonotype has just a few counts. This rearrangement joins TRBV12-3 or TRBV12-4 to TRBJ1-1; no clear D. The CDR3 is 14 residues long. V was clipped by 5 bases and J by 4 bases, with 14 bases between them. The CDR3 nucleotides read TGTGCCAGCAGTCCGGACCTAGGTGGCACTGAAGCTTTCTTT. Translation gives CASSPDLGGTEAFF.

V and J are TRBV18 and TRBJ2-6; perhaps TRBD1 as D (5 bases). The ends were cut back, 2 bases at V and 0 bases at J, with 11 bases in the middle. The V gene's germline CDR1 is KGHSH and CDR2 LQKENI. The CDR3 contains 17 residues. CDR3 region: CASSPSSGSSGANVLTF. In DNA form, the CDR3 reads TGTGCCAGCTCACCATCGTCAGGGTCCTCTGGGGCCAACGTCCTGACTTTC.

The chain recombines TRBV2 with TRBJ1-4, with a weak D call TRBD1 (5 bases). The CDR3 consists of 13 residues. Germline assignment: CDR1 SNHLY and CDR2 FYNNEI. V lost 7 bases, J lost 4 bases, and 10 bases lay in between. The CDR3 spells CASTGQLNEKLFF. The CDR3 DNA reads TGTGCCAGCACCGGACAACTTAATGAAAAACTGTTTTTT.